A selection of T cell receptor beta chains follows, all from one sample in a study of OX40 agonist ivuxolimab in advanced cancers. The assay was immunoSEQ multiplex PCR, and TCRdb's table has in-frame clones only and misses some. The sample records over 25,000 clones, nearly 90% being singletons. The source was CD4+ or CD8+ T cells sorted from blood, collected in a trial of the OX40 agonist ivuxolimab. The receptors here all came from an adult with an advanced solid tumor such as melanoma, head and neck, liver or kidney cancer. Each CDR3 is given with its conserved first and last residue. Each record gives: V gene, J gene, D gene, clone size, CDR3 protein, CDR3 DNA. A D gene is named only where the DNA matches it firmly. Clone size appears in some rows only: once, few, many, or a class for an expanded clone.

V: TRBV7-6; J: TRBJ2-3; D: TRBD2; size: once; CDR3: CASSSLSGASTDTQYF; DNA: TGTGCCAGCAGCTCGCTTAGCGGGGCGAGCACAGATACGCAGTATTTT
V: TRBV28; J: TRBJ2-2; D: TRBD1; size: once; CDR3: CASSLIAGQGKTGELFF; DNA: TGTGCCAGCAGTTTAATCGCGGGACAGGGGAAGACCGGGGAGCTGTTTTTT
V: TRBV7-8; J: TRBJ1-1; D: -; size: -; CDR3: CASSLGYGTEAFF; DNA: TGTGCCAGCAGCTTAGGTTATGGTACTGAAGCTTTCTTT
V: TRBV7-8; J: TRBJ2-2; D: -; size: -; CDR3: CASSLTPVANTGELFF; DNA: TGTGCCAGCAGCTTAACGCCCGTAGCGAACACCGGGGAGCTGTTTTTT
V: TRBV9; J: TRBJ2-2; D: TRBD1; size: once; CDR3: CASSRTGVTGELFF; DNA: TGTGCCAGCAGTAGGACAGGGGTAACCGGGGAGCTGTTTTTT
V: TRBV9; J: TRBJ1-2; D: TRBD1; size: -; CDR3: CASSAPDRFYGYTF; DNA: TGTGCCAGCAGCGCCCCGGACAGGTTCTATGGCTACACCTTC
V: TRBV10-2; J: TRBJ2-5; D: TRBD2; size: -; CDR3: CASSESRLAARETQYF; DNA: TGCGCCAGCAGTGAGTCCCGACTAGCGGCTCGGGAGACCCAGTACTTC
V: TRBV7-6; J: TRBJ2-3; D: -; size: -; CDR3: CASSLPGLSTDTQYF; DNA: TGTGCCAGCAGCTTGCCGGGTCTTAGCACAGATACGCAGTATTTT
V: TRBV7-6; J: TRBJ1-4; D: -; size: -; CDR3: CASSLKKGGEKLFF; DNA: TGTGCCAGCAGCTTAAAAAAGGGCGGTGAAAAACTGTTTTTT
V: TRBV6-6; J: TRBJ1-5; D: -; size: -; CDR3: CASRLQVDVQPQHF; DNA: TGTGCCAGCAGACTACAAGTAGACGTGCAGCCCCAGCATTTT
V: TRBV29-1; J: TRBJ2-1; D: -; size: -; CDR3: CSAEDTPVYNEQFF; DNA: TGCAGCGCCGAGGACACCCCCGTTTACAATGAGCAGTTCTTC
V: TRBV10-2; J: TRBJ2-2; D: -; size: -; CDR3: CASSDTVLSAGELFF; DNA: TGCGCCAGCAGTGACACGGTACTCAGTGCCGGGGAGCTGTTTTTT
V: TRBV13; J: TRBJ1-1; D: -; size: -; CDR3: CASSSGSGTEAFF; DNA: TGTGCCAGCAGCTCGGGCTCGGGCACTGAAGCTTTCTTT
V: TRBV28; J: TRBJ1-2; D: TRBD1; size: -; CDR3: CASREPGQGRDGYTF; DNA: TGTGCCAGCAGGGAACCGGGACAGGGTAGGGATGGCTACACCTTC
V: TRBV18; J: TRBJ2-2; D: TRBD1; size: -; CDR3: CASSPPTGGTGELFF; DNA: TGTGCCAGCTCACCACCGACAGGGGGAACCGGGGAGCTGTTTTTT
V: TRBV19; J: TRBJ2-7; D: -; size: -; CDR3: CASSYRVGEQYF; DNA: TGTGCCAGTAGTTATCGGGTTGGCGAGCAGTACTTC
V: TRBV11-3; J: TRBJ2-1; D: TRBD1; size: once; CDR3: CASSSGQGYDNEQFF; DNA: TGTGCCAGCAGCTCCGGACAGGGGTATGACAATGAGCAGTTCTTC
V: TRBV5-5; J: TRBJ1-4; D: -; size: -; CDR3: CASSLGQANEKLFF; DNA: TGTGCCAGCAGCTTGGGACAGGCTAATGAAAAACTGTTTTTT